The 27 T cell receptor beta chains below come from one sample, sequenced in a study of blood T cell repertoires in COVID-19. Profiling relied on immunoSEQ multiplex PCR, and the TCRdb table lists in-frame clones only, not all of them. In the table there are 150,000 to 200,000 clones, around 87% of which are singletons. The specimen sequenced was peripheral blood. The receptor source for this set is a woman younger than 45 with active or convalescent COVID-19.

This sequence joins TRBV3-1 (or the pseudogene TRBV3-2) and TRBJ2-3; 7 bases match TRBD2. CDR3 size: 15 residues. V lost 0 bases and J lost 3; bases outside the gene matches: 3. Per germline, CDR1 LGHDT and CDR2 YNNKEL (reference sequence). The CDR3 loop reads CASSQETSLTDTQYF. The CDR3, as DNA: TGTGCCAGCAGCCAAGAGACTAGCCTAACAGATACGCAGTATTTT.

CDR3 in amino acids: CASILIAGSTDTQYF. The CDR3, as DNA: TGTGCCAGCATCCTTATAGCCGGCAGCACAGATACGCAGTATTTT. The chain carries TRBV16 and TRBJ2-3; D gene unclear. The CDR3 is 15 amino acids. Trimming removed 7 bases from V and 0 bases from J, with 14 bases in between. Germline assignment: CDR1 KGHSY and CDR2 FQNENV.

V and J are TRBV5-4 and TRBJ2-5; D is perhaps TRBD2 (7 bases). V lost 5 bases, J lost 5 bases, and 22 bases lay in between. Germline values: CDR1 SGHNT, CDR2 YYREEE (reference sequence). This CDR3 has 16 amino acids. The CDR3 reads CASRGGPGARGETQYF. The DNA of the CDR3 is TGTGCCAGCAGGGGAGGGCCGGGGGCGCGGGGGGAGACCCAGTACTTC.

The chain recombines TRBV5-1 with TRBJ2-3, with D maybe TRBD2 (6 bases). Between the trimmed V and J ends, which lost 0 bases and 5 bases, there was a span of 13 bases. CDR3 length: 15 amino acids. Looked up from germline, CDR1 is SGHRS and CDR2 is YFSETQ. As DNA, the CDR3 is TGCGCCAGCAGCTTGGAGGGAGGTAGTGTAGATACGCAGTATTTT. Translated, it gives CASSLEGGSVDTQYF. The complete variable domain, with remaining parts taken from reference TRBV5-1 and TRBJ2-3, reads KAGVTQTPRYLIKTRGQQVTLSCSPISGHRSVSWYQQTPGQGLQFLFEYFSETQRNKGNFPGRFSGRQFSNSRSEMNVSTLELGDSALYLCASSLEGGSVDTQYFGPGTRLTVL.

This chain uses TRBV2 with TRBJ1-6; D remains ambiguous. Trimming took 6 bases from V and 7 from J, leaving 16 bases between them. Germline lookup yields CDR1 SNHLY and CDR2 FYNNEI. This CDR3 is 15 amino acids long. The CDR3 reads CASSPRGGTNSPLHF. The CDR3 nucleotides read TGTGCCAGCAGCCCCCGAGGAGGTACGAATTCACCCCTCCACTTT.

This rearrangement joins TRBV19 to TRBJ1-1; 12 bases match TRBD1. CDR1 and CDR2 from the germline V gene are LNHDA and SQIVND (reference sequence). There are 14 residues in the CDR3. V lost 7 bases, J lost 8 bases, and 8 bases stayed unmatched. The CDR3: CASTLGTGGDEAFF. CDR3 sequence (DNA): TGTGCCAGTACTTTAGGGACAGGGGGCGACGAAGCTTTCTTT. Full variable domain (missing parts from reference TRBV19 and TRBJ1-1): DGGITQSPKYLFRKEGQNVTLSCEQNLNHDAMYWYRQDPGQGLRLIYYSQIVNDFQKGDIAEGYSVSREKKESFPLTVTSAQKNPTAFYLCASTLGTGGDEAFFGQGTRLTVV.

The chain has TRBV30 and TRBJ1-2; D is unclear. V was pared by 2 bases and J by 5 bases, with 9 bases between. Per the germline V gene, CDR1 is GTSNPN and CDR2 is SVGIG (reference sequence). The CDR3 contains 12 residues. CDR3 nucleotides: TGTGCCTGGAGTTTGGGGAGGTATGGCTACACCTTC. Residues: CAWSLGRYGYTF.

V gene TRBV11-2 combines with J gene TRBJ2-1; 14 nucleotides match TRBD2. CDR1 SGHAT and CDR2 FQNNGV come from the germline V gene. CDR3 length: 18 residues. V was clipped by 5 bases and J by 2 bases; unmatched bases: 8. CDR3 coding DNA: TGTGCCAGCAGCCGGACTAGCGGGAGGTCCAACCCCTACAATGAGCAGTTCTTC. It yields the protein CASSRTSGRSNPYNEQFF.

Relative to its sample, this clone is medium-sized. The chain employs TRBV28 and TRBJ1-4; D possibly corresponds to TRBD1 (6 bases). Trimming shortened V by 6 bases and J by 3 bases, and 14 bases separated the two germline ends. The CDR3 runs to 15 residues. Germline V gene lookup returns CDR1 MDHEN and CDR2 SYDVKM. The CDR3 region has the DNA TGTGCCAGCAGCACTACAGGGTTTCCTAATGAAAAACTGTTTTTT. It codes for CASSTTGFPNEKLFF.

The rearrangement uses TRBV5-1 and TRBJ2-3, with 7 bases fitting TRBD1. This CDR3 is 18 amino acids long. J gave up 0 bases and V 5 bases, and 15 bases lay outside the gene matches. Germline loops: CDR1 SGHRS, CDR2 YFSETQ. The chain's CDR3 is CASRRRQGPITSTDTQYF. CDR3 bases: TGCGCCAGCAGGAGGAGACAGGGCCCGATTACTAGCACAGATACGCAGTATTTT.

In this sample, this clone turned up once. CDR3 coding DNA: TGTGCCAGCAGCCCCTGGACAGGGTTGGAGAATCAGCCCCAGCATTTT. This gives the protein CASSPWTGLENQPQHF. The chain links TRBV7-9 to TRBJ1-5; 8 nucleotides align to TRBD1. J gave up 4 bases and V 5 bases, and 10 bases lay outside the gene matches. Germline V gene lookup returns CDR1 SEHNR and CDR2 FQNEAQ (reference sequence). This CDR3 spans 16 amino acids.

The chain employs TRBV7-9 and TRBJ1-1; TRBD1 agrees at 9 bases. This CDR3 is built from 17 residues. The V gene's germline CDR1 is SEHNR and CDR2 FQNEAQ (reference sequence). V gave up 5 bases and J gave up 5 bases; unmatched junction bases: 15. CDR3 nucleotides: TGTGCCAGCAGCCCAGTATACGGACAGGGGAGGAATACTGAAGCTTTCTTT. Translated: CASSPVYGQGRNTEAFF. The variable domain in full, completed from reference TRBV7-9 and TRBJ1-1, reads DTGVSQNPRHKITKRGQNVTFRCDPISEHNRLYWYRQTLGQGPEFLTYFQNEAQLEKSRLLSDRFSAERPKGSFSTLEIQRTEQGDSAMYLCASSPVYGQGRNTEAFFGQGTRLTVV.

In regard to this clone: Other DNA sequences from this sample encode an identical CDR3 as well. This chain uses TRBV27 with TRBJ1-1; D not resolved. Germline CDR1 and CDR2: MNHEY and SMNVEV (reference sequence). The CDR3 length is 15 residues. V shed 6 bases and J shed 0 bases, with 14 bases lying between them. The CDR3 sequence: CASSLRTGLNTEAFF. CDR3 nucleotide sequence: TGTGCCAGCAGCTTAAGGACGGGGTTGAACACTGAAGCTTTCTTT.

The CDR3 reads CASSPGQGVHQPQHF. The CDR3 coding sequence is TGTGCCAGTAGTCCGGGACAGGGGGTACATCAGCCCCAGCATTTT. The rearrangement uses TRBV19 and TRBJ1-5; 11 bases match TRBD1. The CDR3 runs to 15 residues. Losses at the gene ends were 5 bases for V and 5 bases for J; bases not matched to a gene: 5. The germline gives CDR1 LNHDA, CDR2 SQIVND (reference sequence). Together with reference TRBV19 and TRBJ1-5, the CDR3 gives the full variable domain: DGGITQSPKYLFRKEGQNVTLSCEQNLNHDAMYWYRQDPGQGLRLIYYSQIVNDFQKGDIAEGYSVSREKKESFPLTVTSAQKNPTAFYLCASSPGQGVHQPQHFGDGTRLSIL.

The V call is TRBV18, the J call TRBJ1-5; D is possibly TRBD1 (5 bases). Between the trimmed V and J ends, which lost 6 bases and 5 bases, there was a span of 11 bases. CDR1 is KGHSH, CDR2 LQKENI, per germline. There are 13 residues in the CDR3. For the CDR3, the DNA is TGTGCCAGCTCGGGGGGGGTTGATCAGCCCCAGCATTTT. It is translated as CASSGGVDQPQHF.

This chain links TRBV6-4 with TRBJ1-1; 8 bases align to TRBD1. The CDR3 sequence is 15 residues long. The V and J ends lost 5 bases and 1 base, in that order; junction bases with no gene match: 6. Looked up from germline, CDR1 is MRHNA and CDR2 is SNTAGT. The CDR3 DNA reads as TGTGCCAGCAGTTTGTGGGGACAGGCGAACACTGAAGCTTTCTTT. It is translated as CASSLWGQANTEAFF.

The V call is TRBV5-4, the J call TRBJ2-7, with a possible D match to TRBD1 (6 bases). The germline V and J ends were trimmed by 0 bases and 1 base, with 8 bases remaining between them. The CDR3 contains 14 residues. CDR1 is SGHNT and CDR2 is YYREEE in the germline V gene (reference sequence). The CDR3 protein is CASSLEQGSYEQYF. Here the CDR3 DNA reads TGTGCCAGCAGCTTGGAACAGGGTTCCTACGAGCAGTACTTC.

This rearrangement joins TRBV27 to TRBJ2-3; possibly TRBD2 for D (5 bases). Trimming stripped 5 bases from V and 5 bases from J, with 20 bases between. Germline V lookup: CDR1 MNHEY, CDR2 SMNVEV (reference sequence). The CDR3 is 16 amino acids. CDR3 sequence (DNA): TGTGCCAGCAGTCTCGGACTCGCCTTTCGGAGAGATACGCAGTATTTT. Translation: CASSLGLAFRRDTQYF.

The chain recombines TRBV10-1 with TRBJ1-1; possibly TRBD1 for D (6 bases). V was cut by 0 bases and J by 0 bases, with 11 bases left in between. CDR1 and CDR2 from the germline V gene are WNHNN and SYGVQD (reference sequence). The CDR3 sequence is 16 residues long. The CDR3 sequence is CASSESFGGMNTEAFF. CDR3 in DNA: TGCGCCAGCAGTGAGTCCTTTGGGGGCATGAACACTGAAGCTTTCTTT.

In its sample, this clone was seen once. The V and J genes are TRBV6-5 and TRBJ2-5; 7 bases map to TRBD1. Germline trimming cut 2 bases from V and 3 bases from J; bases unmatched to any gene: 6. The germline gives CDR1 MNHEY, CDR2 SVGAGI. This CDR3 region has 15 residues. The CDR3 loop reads CASSYLLTGEETQYF. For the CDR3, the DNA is TGTGCCAGCAGTTACCTCCTCACAGGGGAAGAGACCCAGTACTTC.

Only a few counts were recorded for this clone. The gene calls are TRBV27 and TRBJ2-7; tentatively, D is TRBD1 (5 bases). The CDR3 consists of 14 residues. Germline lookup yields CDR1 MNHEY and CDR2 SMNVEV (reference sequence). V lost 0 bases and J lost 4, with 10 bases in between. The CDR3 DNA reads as TGTGCCAGCAGTTTATCCCCAGGGTTTTACGAGCAGTACTTC. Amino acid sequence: CASSLSPGFYEQYF.

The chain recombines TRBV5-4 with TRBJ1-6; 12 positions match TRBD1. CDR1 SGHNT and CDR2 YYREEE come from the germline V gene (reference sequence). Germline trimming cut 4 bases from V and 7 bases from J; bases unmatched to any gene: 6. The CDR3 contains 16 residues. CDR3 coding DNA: TGTGCCAGCAGCCCCAGGGGACAGGGGGCGAATTCACCCCTCCACTTT. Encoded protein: CASSPRGQGANSPLHF.

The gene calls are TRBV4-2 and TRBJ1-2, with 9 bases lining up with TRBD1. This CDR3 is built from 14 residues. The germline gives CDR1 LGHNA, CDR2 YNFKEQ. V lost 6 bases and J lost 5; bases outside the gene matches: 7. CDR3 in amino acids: CASSRGQGDYGYTF. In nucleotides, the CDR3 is TGTGCCAGCAGTCGGGGACAGGGAGATTATGGCTACACCTTC.

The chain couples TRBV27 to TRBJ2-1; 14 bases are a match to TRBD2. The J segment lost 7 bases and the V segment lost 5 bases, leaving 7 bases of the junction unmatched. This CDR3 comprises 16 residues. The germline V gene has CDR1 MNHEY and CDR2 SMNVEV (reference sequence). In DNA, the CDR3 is TGTGCCAGCAGTAAAATCGGGACTAGCGGGAGAAATGAGCAGTTCTTC. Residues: CASSKIGTSGRNEQFF.

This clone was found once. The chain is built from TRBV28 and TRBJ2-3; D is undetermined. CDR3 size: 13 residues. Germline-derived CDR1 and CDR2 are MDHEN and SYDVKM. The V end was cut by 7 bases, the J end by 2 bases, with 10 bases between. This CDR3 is CASNEVLTDTQYF. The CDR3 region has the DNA TGTGCCAGCAATGAGGTCCTCACAGATACGCAGTATTTT.

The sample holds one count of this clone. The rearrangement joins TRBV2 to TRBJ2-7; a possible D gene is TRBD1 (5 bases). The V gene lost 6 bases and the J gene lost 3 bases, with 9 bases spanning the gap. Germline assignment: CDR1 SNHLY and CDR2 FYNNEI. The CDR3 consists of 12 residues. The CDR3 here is CASREQGYEQYF. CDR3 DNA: TGTGCCAGCAGGGAGCAGGGCTACGAGCAGTACTTC.

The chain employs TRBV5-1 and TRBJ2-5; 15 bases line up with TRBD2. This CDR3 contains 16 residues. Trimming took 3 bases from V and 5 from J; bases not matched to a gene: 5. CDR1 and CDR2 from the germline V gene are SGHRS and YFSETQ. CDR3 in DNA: TGCGCCAGCAGCTGGACTAGCGGGGGGGTTGTGGAGACCCAGTACTTC. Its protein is CASSWTSGGVVETQYF.